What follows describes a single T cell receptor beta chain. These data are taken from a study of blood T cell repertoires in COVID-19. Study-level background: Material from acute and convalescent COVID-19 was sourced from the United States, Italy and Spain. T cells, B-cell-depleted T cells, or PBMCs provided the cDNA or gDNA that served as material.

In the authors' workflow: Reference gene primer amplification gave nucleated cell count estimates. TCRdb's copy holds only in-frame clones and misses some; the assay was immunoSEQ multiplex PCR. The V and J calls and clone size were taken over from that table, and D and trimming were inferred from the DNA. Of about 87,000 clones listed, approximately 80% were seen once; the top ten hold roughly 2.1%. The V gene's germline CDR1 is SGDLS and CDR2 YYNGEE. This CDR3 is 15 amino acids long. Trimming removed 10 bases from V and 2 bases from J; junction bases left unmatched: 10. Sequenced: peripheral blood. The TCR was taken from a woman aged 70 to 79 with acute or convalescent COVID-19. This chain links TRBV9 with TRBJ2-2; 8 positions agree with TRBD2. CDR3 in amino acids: CASATSGGNTGELFF. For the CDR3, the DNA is TGTGCCTCAGCTACAAGCGGGGGCAACACCGGGGAGCTGTTTTTT.